The clone carrying this TCR beta chain was detected many times. Antigen unknown. TCR beta VDJ and CDR3 profiling used genomic DNA as template. TCRdb re-called the reads through MiXCR, storing one row per CDR3 protein. The data show 100,000 to 150,000 distinct CDR3 sequences, less than 50% seen once. The data are from a study of CD8+CD57+ T cells in acquired aplastic anemia. About the research overall: Sorted CD4+ and CD8+ cells gave an average of approximately 3 ug of DNA. The study's findings and limits: Comparison of patients with controls identified some 29 shared CD8+ CDR3 sequences.

CDR1 is SNHLY, CDR2 FYNNEI, per germline. The CDR3 consists of 14 residues. V dropped 1 base and J dropped 4 bases, with 9 bases sitting between them. CD8+CD57+ cell expansion had been shown by flow cytometry in patients chosen for sequencing. Severe acquired aplastic anemia was the diagnosis recorded for all patients. No therapy was given to patients before blood sampling. This clonotype originated in a human donor with aplastic anemia. The chain links TRBV2 to TRBJ2-3; tentative D call: TRBD2 (6 bases). Specimen: sorted CD4+, CD8+, or CD8+CD57+ T cells (not recorded which) from PBMCs. Here the CDR3 reads CASSEGGVPDTQYF. In DNA form, the CDR3 reads TGTGCCAGCAGTGAAGGCGGGGTCCCAGATACGCAGTATTTT.